A selection of T cell receptor beta chains follows, all from one sample in a study of graft-versus-host responses after intestinal transplantation. Using immunoSEQ multiplex PCR, the repertoire was profiled, and TCRdb retains in-frame clones only, with some absent. The table shows about 35,000 clones, with around 94% occurring only once. The sample was PBMCs, taken 16 days after intestinal transplant. Source of these receptors: a human patient who received an intestinal transplant, so some T cells may come from the graft donor. Both conserved end residues are part of each CDR3.

TRBV15	CATSRKGDLFEAFF
TRBV6-5	CASSFRTGELFF
TRBV6-5	CASAWSGSNTGELFF
TRBV4-1	CASSQVLWGLKGARITEAFF
TRBV28	CASSLWTSGGYEQYF
TRBV2	CASRAPFSNQPQHF
TRBV19	CASSINRETIYF
TRBV5-5	CASSSTGGSPSYNEQFF
TRBV28	CASSFLAGAKNIQYF
TRBV6-6	CASRPGTSGSGEQFF
TRBV11-2	CASRTSWEQFF
TRBV19	CASSIDETGGYEQYF
TRBV28	CASSRGRIWYGYTF
TRBV27	CASSLSLSGGPYEQYF
TRBV28	CASSLFPAPTNEKLFF
TRBV7-9	CASSLAQGSLYGYTF
TRBV7-8	CASSLVRRRERSYEQYF
TRBV19	CASSIGQGTQETQYF
TRBV28	CASDRYRAPSYEQYF
TRBV5-1	CASSPAGLPSYEQYF
TRBV11-1	CASRDRGPDTQYF
TRBV7-8	CASSQTPGQGAWEQFF
TRBV9	CASSAGQGTGYEQYF
TRBV5-5	CASSAQTYEQYF
TRBV11-2	CASSLGGSGRYEQYF
TRBV4-1	CASSPVVGQETQYF
TRBV28	CASGPIDRGLSDTQYF
TRBV11-2	CASSIAGEYNEQFF
TRBV4-3	CASSLGPGSEQYF
TRBV6-1	CASRDRARYEQYF
TRBV5-1	CASSLGQDQPQHF
TRBV9	CASSAPGTDHEQYF
TRBV27	CASSLHLGQGPGGEKLFF
TRBV6-5	CASSRRANTEAFF
TRBV19	CASSIQGAETQYF
TRBV27	CASSLYPLIAMNTEAFF
TRBV6-5	CASRYGPPLNTEAFF
TRBV18	CASSPRRGGSYEQYF
TRBV5-1	CASSLDEDEQFF
TRBV6-4	CASKSGREAGELFF
TRBV7-9	CASSLPGEGQFF
TRBV19	CASSIFGDRYSYNEQFF